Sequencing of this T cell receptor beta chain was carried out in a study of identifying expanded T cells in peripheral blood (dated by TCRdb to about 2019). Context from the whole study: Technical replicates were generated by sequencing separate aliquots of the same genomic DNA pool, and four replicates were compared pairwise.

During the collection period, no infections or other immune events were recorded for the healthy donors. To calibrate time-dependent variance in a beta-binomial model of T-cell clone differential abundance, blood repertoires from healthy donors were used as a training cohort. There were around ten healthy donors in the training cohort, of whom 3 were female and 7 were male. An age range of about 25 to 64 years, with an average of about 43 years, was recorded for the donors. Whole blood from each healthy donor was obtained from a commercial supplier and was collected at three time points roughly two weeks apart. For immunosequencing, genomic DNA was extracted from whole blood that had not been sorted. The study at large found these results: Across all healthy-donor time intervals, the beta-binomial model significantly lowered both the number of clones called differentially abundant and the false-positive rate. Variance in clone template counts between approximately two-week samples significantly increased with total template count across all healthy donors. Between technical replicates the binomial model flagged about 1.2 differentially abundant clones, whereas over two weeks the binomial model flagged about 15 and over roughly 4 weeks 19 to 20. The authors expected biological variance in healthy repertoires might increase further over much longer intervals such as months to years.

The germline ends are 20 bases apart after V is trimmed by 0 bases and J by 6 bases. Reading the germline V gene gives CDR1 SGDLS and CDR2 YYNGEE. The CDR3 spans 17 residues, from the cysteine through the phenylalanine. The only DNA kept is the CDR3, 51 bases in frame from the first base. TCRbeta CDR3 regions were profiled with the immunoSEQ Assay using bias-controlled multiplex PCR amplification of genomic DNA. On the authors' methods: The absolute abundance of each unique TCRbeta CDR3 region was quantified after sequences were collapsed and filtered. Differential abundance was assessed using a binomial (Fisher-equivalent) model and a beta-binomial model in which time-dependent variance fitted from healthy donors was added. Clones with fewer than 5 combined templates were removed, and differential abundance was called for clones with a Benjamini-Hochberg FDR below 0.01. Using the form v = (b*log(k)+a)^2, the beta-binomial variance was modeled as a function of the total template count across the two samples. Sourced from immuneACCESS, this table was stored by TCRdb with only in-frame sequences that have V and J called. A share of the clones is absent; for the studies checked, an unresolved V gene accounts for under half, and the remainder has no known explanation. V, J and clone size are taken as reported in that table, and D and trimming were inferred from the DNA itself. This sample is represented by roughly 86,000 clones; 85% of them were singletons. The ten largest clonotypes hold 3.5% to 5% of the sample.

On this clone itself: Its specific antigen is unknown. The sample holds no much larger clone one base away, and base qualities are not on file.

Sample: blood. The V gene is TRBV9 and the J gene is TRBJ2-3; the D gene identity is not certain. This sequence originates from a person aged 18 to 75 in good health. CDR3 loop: CASSVAGQRASWDTQYF. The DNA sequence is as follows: TGTGCCAGCAGCGTAGCGGGCCAAAGGGCCTCGTGGGATACGCAGTATTTT. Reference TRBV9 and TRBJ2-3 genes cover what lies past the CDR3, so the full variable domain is DSGVTQTPKHLITATGQRVTLRCSPRSGDLSVYWYQQSLDQGLQFLIQYYNGEERAKGNILERFSAQQFPDLHSELNLSSLELGDSALYFCASSVAGQRASWDTQYFGPGTRLTVL.